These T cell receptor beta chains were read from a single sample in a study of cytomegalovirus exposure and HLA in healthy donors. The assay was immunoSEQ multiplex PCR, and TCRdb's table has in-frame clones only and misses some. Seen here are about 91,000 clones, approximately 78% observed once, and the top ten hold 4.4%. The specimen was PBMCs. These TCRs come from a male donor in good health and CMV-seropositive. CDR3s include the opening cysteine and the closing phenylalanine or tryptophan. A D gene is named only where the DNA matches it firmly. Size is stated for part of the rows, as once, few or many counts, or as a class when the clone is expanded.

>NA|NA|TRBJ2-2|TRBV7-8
TGTGCCAGCAGCTTAGATTTTTACGGGAATCAGAACACCGGGGAGCTGTTTTTT
CASSLDFYGNQNTGELFF
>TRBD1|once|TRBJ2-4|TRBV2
TGTGCCAGCAGAAGGGACAGCAAAAACATTCAGTACTTC
CASRRDSKNIQYF
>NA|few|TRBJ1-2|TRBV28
TGTGCCAGCAGTTTATTGGGGGCTCACTATGGCTACACCTTC
CASSLLGAHYGYTF
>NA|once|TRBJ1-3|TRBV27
TGTGCCAGCAGTCCGTCCCGGGCTGGAAACACCATATATTTT
CASSPSRAGNTIYF
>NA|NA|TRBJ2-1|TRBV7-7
TGTGCCAGCACCCCGGACTCAACTCATAACAATGAGCAGTTCTTC
CASTPDSTHNNEQFF
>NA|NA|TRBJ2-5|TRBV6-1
TGTGCCAGCAGTGAAGCTAGTATGCGGCAGGGGATACAGACCCAGTACTTC
CASSEASMRQGIQTQYF
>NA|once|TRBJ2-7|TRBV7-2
TGTGCCAGCAGCTCCCTGGGAGGGGGGGAGGGTTACGAGCAGTACTTC
CASSSLGGGEGYEQYF
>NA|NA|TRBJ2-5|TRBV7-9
TGTGCCAGCAGCTTAGCGGGGCAGAGAGAGACCCAGTACTTC
CASSLAGQRETQYF
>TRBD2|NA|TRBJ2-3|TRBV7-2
TGTGCCAGTGCTAGCGGGGGGGCAGATACGCAGTATTTT
CASASGGADTQYF
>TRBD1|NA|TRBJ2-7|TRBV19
TGTGCCAGTAGTATCGGGACAGGGCCCTACGAGCAGTACTTC
CASSIGTGPYEQYF
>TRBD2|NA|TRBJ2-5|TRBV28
TGTGCCAGCAGCAGCGGGGCGAGAACCCAGTACTTC
CASSSGARTQYF
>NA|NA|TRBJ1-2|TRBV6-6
TGTGCCAGCAGTTACCCCGACAGCTATGGCTACACCTTC
CASSYPDSYGYTF
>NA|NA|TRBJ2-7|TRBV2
TGTGCCAGCAGAGAGTCCCAGGTTAGCTCCTACGAGCAGTACTTC
CASRESQVSSYEQYF
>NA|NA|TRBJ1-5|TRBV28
TGTGCCAGCAGTTACAGGGGCAATCAGCCCCAGCATTTT
CASSYRGNQPQHF
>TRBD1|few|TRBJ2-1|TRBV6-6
TGTGCCAGCAGTTCGACCGGGACAGGGGCCTACAATGAGCAGTTCTTC
CASSSTGTGAYNEQFF
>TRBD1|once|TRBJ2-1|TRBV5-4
TGTGCCAGCAGCCCCGGACAGGGGGATCCGTTCTTC
CASSPGQGDPFF
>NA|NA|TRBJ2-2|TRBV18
TGTGCCAGCTCACCTCGACCGGGACCCCAGGGGTTGCGGAGCACCGGGGAGCTGTTTTTT
CASSPRPGPQGLRSTGELFF
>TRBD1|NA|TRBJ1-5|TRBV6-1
TGTGCCAGCAGAGCCGGGACAGCAAGCAATCAGCCCCAGCATTTT
CASRAGTASNQPQHF
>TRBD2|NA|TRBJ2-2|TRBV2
TGTGCCAGCAGTGCGACGGGACTACATTACACCGGGGAGCTGTTTTTT
CASSATGLHYTGELFF
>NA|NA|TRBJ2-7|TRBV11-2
TGTGCCAGCAGCTTTGACCCGGGGGGCCAGTACGAGCAGTACTTC
CASSFDPGGQYEQYF
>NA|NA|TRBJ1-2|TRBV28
TGTGCCAGCAGTTTTGACCGGGACATCCATGGCTACACCTTC
CASSFDRDIHGYTF
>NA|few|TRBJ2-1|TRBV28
TGTGCCAGCAGGGTCAGGGCGGGAAGCAACAATGAGCAGTTCTTC
CASRVRAGSNNEQFF
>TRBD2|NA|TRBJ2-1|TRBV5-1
TGCGCCAGCAGCTTAGGCGGGAGCAGCTCCTACAATGAGCAGTTCTTC
CASSLGGSSSYNEQFF
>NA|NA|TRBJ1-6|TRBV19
TGTGCCAGTAGTCCCGATGGGACATCTCGGTCACCCCTCCACTTT
CASSPDGTSRSPLHF
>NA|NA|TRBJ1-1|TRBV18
TGTGCCAGCTCACCCCAAACGCCAGCGTACGAAGCTTTCTTT
CASSPQTPAYEAFF
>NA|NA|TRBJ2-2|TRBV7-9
TGTGCCAGCAGGGGGACAACCACCACCGGGGAGCTGTTTTTT
CASRGTTTTGELFF
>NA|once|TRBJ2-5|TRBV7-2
TGTGCCAGCAGCGACTCCTCAGAGACCCAGTACTTC
CASSDSSETQYF
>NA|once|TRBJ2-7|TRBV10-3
TGTGCCATCAGATTGGACAGCAAAGTGGACGAGCAGTACTTC
CAIRLDSKVDEQYF
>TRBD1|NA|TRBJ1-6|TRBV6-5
TGTGCCAGCAGTTACTCTGACAGGGGGCGAGGATCACCCCTCCACTTT
CASSYSDRGRGSPLHF